This TCR beta chain originates from a study of T-cell reconstitution after alpha-beta-depleted transplantation in children. Germline-derived CDR1 and CDR2 are DFQATT and SNEGSKA (reference sequence). The CDR3 totals 12 residues. Trimming took 6 bases from V and 11 from J, leaving 19 bases between them. This clonotype came up a few times. The TCRbeta library incorporated unique molecular identifiers. MiXCR was run by TCRdb on the PCR reads, yielding one entry per CDR3 protein. The sample holds some 240,000 distinct CDR3 sequences; 12% are singletons and the top ten take 2% to 3%. V and J are TRBV20-1 and TRBJ1-1; the D gene is possibly TRBD1 (6 bases). The sample consisted of PBMCs from the stem cell graft donor, taken from the stem cell graft. This receptor was taken from a human donor who donated a stem cell graft to a child with acute lymphoblastic leukemia. CDR3 loop: CSAKPQGPAAFF. DNA for the CDR3: TGCAGTGCAAAACCACAGGGCCCGGCGGCTTTCTTT.